Shown below are 28 T cell receptor beta chains from a single sample sequenced in a study of CD8+ T cells in alopecia areata. Investigators isolated RNA and reverse transcribed it into cDNA to act as the sequencing template. The repertoire was sequenced with immunoSEQ multiplex PCR; TCRdb's copy has only in-frame clones and lacks some. Of approximately 63,000 clones listed, roughly 60% are singletons. The sequencing here drew on CD8+ T cells sorted from blood, taken at week 0. These receptors all come from a human donor with alopecia areata.

The chain links TRBV11-2 to TRBJ2-7; 8 nucleotides agree with TRBD1. The CDR3 runs 13 residues. Germline trimming cut 6 bases from V and 2 bases from J; bases unmatched to any gene: 3. Germline assignment: CDR1 SGHAT and CDR2 FQNNGV. CDR3 in DNA: TGTGCCAGCAGGGAGACAGGGGCCTACGAGCAGTACTTC. Its protein product is CASRETGAYEQYF.

Only one count was recorded for this clone. CDR3: CASSSTGLGTEAFF. CDR3 in DNA: TGCGCCAGCAGCTCCACAGGGCTCGGCACTGAAGCTTTCTTT. V is TRBV5-1 and J is TRBJ1-1; TRBD1 is a possible D gene (6 bases). The CDR3 is 14 amino acids. The V end was cut by 3 bases, the J end by 4 bases, with 13 bases between. The germline V gene encodes CDR1 SGHRS and CDR2 YFSETQ.

V and J are TRBV6-5 and TRBJ2-2; TRBD1 matches 8 bases. V shed 4 bases, J shed 3 bases, and the junction held 4 bases outside the gene matches. Per the germline V gene, CDR1 is MNHEY and CDR2 is SVGAGI. The CDR3 spans 15 residues. The CDR3 nucleotides are TGTGCCAGCAGTTGGGACAGGAGTTACACCGGGGAGCTGTTTTTT. Its translation is CASSWDRSYTGELFF.

V gene TRBV30 combines with J gene TRBJ2-4, with D hard to call. This CDR3 comprises 12 residues. V was pared by 3 bases and J by 0 bases, with 3 bases between. Per germline, CDR1 GTSNPN and CDR2 SVGIG (reference sequence). The CDR3 coding sequence is TGTGCCTGGAGCGAAGCCAAAAACATTCAGTACTTC. As protein: CAWSEAKNIQYF.

This clone was detected many times. This chain uses TRBV19 with TRBJ2-1, with D possibly being TRBD2 (5 bases). Trimming took off 3 bases at V and 7 bases at J, with 16 bases between the two ends. The germline gives CDR1 LNHDA, CDR2 SQIVND (reference sequence). The CDR3 consists of 15 residues. CDR3 coding DNA: TGTGCCAGTAGTATCCAGACGGGGTCTTTAAATGAGCAGTTCTTC. Translating it yields CASSIQTGSLNEQFF.

In this sample, this clone turned up a few times. The chain joins TRBV7-9 to TRBJ1-2, with unresolved D. V dropped 2 bases and J dropped 6 bases, with 13 bases sitting between them. This CDR3 region has 14 residues. Germline CDR1 reads SEHNR; CDR2 reads FQNEAQ (reference sequence). The CDR3 region is CASSLPLGQDGYTF. Written as DNA, the CDR3 is TGTGCCAGCAGCTTACCACTGGGCCAAGATGGCTACACCTTC.

The V gene is TRBV7-9, the J gene TRBJ2-5; no firm D call. The CDR3 runs to 14 residues. Trimming removed 5 bases at V and 1 base at J, with 11 bases between. Germline values: CDR1 SEHNR, CDR2 FQNEAQ (reference sequence). The CDR3 region is CASSVSSTQETQYF. CDR3 nucleotide sequence: TGTGCCAGCAGCGTTAGCTCCACCCAAGAGACCCAGTACTTC.

The V call is TRBV27, the J call TRBJ2-6; D is undetermined. This CDR3 contains 14 residues. Deletions cut 8 bases from V and 4 bases from J, with 12 bases between. The V gene's germline CDR1 is MNHEY and CDR2 SMNVEV (reference sequence). Here the CDR3 DNA reads TGTGCCAGCGGGCGGCTTACCGGGGCCAACGTCCTGACTTTC. This encodes CASGRLTGANVLTF.

The chain recombines TRBV30 with TRBJ2-3; D gene uncertain. V was clipped by 0 bases and J by 2 bases, with 15 bases between them. The CDR3 runs 16 residues. Germline V gives CDR1 GTSNPN, CDR2 SVGIG (reference sequence). The CDR3 protein is CAWSVLGNIYTDTQYF. As DNA, the CDR3 is TGTGCCTGGAGTGTACTGGGGAATATTTACACAGATACGCAGTATTTT.

The genes are TRBV4-1 and TRBJ2-7, with 8 nucleotides matching TRBD2. V shed 1 base, J shed 5 bases, and the junction held 7 bases outside the gene matches. The CDR3 is 15 residues long. Germline V gene data show CDR1 as MGHRA and CDR2 as YSYEKL. The CDR3 bases are TGCGCCAGCAGCCAAGTAGGGACTAGAGGGAACGAGCAGTACTTC. Translated, it gives CASSQVGTRGNEQYF.

The V and J genes are TRBV5-1 and TRBJ1-5, with unresolved D. V was pared by 0 bases and J by 5 bases, with 6 bases between. The CDR3 spans 13 residues. Germline CDR1 is SGHRS and CDR2 is YFSETQ. The CDR3 sequence is CASSLAWDQPQHF. CDR3 bases: TGCGCCAGCAGCTTGGCTTGGGATCAGCCCCAGCATTTT.

This clone was found once. The chain employs TRBV27 and TRBJ2-3; TRBD2 agrees at 7 bases. CDR3 length: 15 amino acids. The trim removed 5 bases at V and 3 bases at J, leaving 8 bases unmatched. Germline V CDR1 and CDR2: MNHEY, SMNVEV (reference sequence). CDR3 sequence reads: CASSLEAGPTDTQYF. In DNA, the CDR3 is TGTGCCAGCAGTCTGGAAGCGGGACCTACAGATACGCAGTATTTT.

This clone occurred a few times. The rearrangement joins TRBV9 to TRBJ2-3; D is unresolved. This CDR3 contains 12 residues. V lost 4 bases, J lost 1 base, and 4 bases lay in between. Germline CDR1 is SGDLS and CDR2 is YYNGEE. In DNA form, the CDR3 reads TGTGCCAGCAGCATAGGCACAGATACGCAGTATTTT. This codes for CASSIGTDTQYF.

The V call is TRBV30, the J call TRBJ1-5; D is perhaps TRBD1 (5 bases). CDR3 size: 13 residues. V was clipped by 4 bases and J by 0 bases, with 7 bases between them. Germline V gene data show CDR1 as GTSNPN and CDR2 as SVGIG (reference sequence). CDR3 sequence reads: CAWTGDSNQPQHF. The CDR3, as DNA: TGTGCCTGGACGGGGGATAGCAATCAGCCCCAGCATTTT.

The chain links TRBV5-1 to TRBJ2-3; D gene unclear. The germline V gene encodes CDR1 SGHRS and CDR2 YFSETQ. The CDR3 has 15 amino acids. The germline V and J ends were trimmed by 6 bases and 3 bases, with 17 bases remaining between them. The CDR3: CASNEGIIVTDTQYF. CDR3 bases: TGCGCCAGCAACGAAGGGATAATTGTGACAGATACGCAGTATTTT.

This rearrangement joins TRBV7-9 to TRBJ2-5; a weak D match, TRBD1 (5 bases). The V end was cut by 4 bases, the J end by 1 base, with 10 bases between. CDR3 size: 14 residues. Looked up from germline, CDR1 is SEHNR and CDR2 is FQNEAQ (reference sequence). The CDR3 sequence is CASSWIDSQETQYF. The DNA of the CDR3 is TGTGCCAGCAGCTGGATCGACAGCCAAGAGACCCAGTACTTC.

V and J are TRBV4-1 and TRBJ1-5, with a tentative D call TRBD1 (5 bases). CDR1 is MGHRA and CDR2 is YSYEKL in the germline V gene. Trimming left V 8 bases short and J 0 bases short, with 8 bases between. This CDR3 region has 13 residues. The CDR3 nucleotides are TGCGCCAGCGGGGACCATAGCAATCAGCCCCAGCATTTT. Protein sequence: CASGDHSNQPQHF.

This clone was recorded only once. This chain uses TRBV25-1 with TRBJ1-2; D gene unclear. Germline V gene lookup returns CDR1 MGHDK and CDR2 SYGVNS. V was cut by 5 bases and J by 4 bases, with 17 bases left in between. The CDR3 length is 15 residues. DNA of the CDR3: TGTGCCAGCAGTAACTCCTACGCCGGGGTCTATGGCTACACCTTC. Translated, it gives CASSNSYAGVYGYTF.

The chain couples TRBV4-3 to TRBJ2-1; D is unclear. CDR3 length equals 14 residues. Germline CDR1 is LGHNA and CDR2 is YSLEER. The V gene lost 1 base and the J gene lost 5 bases, with 9 bases spanning the gap. Here the CDR3 DNA reads TGCGCCAGCAGCCAAGCCCAACAGAACAATGAGCAGTTCTTC. It yields the protein CASSQAQQNNEQFF.

Of note for this clone: The same CDR3 can be traced to other DNA sequences in this sample. This chain connects TRBV6-5 to TRBJ1-2; possible D gene TRBD1, 6 bases. Looked up from germline, CDR1 is MNHEY and CDR2 is SVGAGI. Trimming removed 5 bases at V and 2 bases at J, with 9 bases between. This CDR3 comprises 13 residues. Here the CDR3 reads CASSVGQNYGYTF. CDR3 DNA sequence: TGTGCCAGCAGTGTTGGACAGAACTATGGCTACACCTTC.

The V and J genes are TRBV9 and TRBJ2-5; D remains ambiguous. There are 15 residues in the CDR3. Germline CDR1 and CDR2: SGDLS and YYNGEE. Trimming removed 0 bases at V and 3 bases at J, with 12 bases between. The CDR3 region is CASSVVPSGKETQYF. In DNA, the CDR3 is TGTGCCAGCAGCGTAGTTCCCTCTGGGAAAGAGACCCAGTACTTC.

This clone was counted once. Here the CDR3 reads CASSQDLLQDGYTF. CDR3 nucleotide sequence: TGCGCCAGCAGCCAAGATCTTCTACAGGATGGCTACACCTTC. The chain recombines TRBV4-3 with TRBJ1-2; D perhaps matches TRBD1 (5 bases). The CDR3 sequence is 14 residues long. Germline V CDR1 and CDR2: LGHNA, YSLEER. V dropped 0 bases and J dropped 6 bases, with 11 bases sitting between them.

Only a few counts were recorded for this clone. This chain uses TRBV28 with TRBJ2-1, with 16 bases that match TRBD2. Germline V lookup: CDR1 MDHEN, CDR2 SYDVKM. The CDR3 length is 15 residues. After removal of 5 bases from V and 10 bases from J, the junction contained 5 bases not matched to a gene. This CDR3 reads CASSPGTSGREEQFF. The CDR3 coding sequence is TGTGCCAGCAGTCCCGGGACTAGCGGGAGGGAAGAGCAGTTCTTC.

The V gene is TRBV7-3, the J gene TRBJ2-3, with 14 positions matching TRBD2. This CDR3 is 16 amino acids long. Germline V gene sequence: CDR1 SGHTA, CDR2 FQGTGA. J was trimmed by 1 base and V by 4 bases; bases with no gene match: 1. CDR3 bases: TGTGCCAGCAGCTCGGGACTAGCGGGGGGCACAGATACGCAGTATTTT. Its translation is CASSSGLAGGTDTQYF.

As for this clone: Just one base apart from a much larger clone, this may be a read error. Distinct nucleotide sequences in the sample also encode this CDR3. This rearrangement joins TRBV5-6 to TRBJ2-1; D is unclear. The germline V gene has CDR1 SGHDT and CDR2 YYEEEE. V lost 1 base to trimming and J lost 5 bases, with 1 base between them. The CDR3 is 11 amino acids. CDR3 sequence: CASSLNNEQFF. DNA of the CDR3: TGTGCCAGCAGCTTGAACAATGAGCAGTTCTTC.

The CDR3 reads CASDTEYFDYGYTF. The CDR3 DNA is TGTGCCAGCGATACGGAGTATTTTGACTATGGCTACACCTTC. This chain links TRBV2 with TRBJ1-2; D remains unclear. Trimming removed 8 bases from V and 3 bases from J, with 16 bases in between. Germline V gene lookup returns CDR1 SNHLY and CDR2 FYNNEI. This CDR3 is built from 14 residues.

The V call is TRBV5-6, the J call TRBJ1-1; no reliable D call. The CDR3 runs to 12 residues. Trimming stripped 2 bases from V and 0 bases from J, with 2 bases between. Germline CDR1 is SGHDT and CDR2 is YYEEEE. CDR3 residues: CASSFLNTEAFF. CDR3 DNA: TGTGCCAGCAGCTTCCTGAACACTGAAGCTTTCTTT.

The table lists this clone with a few counts. The rearrangement links TRBV25-1 to TRBJ2-5, with 9 bases identical to TRBD1. The CDR3 is made up of 14 amino acids. V lost 8 bases, J lost 2 bases, and 6 bases stayed unmatched. Per germline, CDR1 MGHDK and CDR2 SYGVNS. CDR3 residues: CASGGTGIQETQYF. Here the CDR3 DNA reads TGTGCCAGCGGCGGGACAGGGATTCAAGAGACCCAGTACTTC.